This T cell receptor (beta chain) was identified during a study of response to subunit inactivated influenza vaccine. Germline V gives CDR1 DFQATT, CDR2 SNEGSKA (reference sequence). The CDR3 contains 16 residues. Trimming pared 1 base from V and 3 bases from J, leaving 16 bases between. TCRdb independently ran MiXCR on the RT-PCR reads; one entry per CDR3 protein. The data show about 800,000 distinct CDR3 sequences, over 20% seen once. This clonotype came up many times. The gene calls are TRBV20-1 and TRBJ2-1; D might be TRBD2 (5 bases). The sequence was obtained from a man aged 50-60 years who received an inactivated influenza vaccine. The source was PBMCs from blood, collected roughly 5 days after vaccination. The CDR3 DNA sequence: TGCAGTGCTAGAGTTAAAGGCCTAGCCCTCTACAATGAGCAGTTCTTC. It codes for CSARVKGLALYNEQFF.